The rows below give T cell receptor beta chains drawn from one sample of a study of cytomegalovirus exposure and HLA in healthy donors. This table comes from immunoSEQ multiplex PCR, and its TCRdb copy is limited to in-frame clones, with some not included. In the table there are about 360,000 clones, approximately 90% of which are singletons. Sequencing was done on a sample of PBMCs. The source is a woman between 18 and 30 years old in good health and CMV-seronegative. Each CDR3 is given with its conserved first and last residue. The D gene is left open where the match is weak. Clone size is given for some rows only: seen once, a few or many times, or a class if the clone is expanded.

v_call: TRBV28
clone_size: -
j_call: TRBJ1-2
d_call: -
cdr3_nt: TGTGCCAGCAGTTGGGCCAGAGCTAACTATGGCTACACCTTC
cdr3_aa: CASSWARANYGYTF

v_call: TRBV2
clone_size: -
j_call: TRBJ2-3
d_call: TRBD1
cdr3_nt: TGTGCCAGCAGGACAGGGCCAGATACGCAGTATTTT
cdr3_aa: CASRTGPDTQYF

v_call: TRBV18
clone_size: once
j_call: TRBJ2-3
d_call: -
cdr3_nt: TGTGCCAGCTCACCACAGGACGGGAGTCGAACAGATACGCAGTATTTT
cdr3_aa: CASSPQDGSRTDTQYF

v_call: TRBV6-1
clone_size: -
j_call: TRBJ2-3
d_call: -
cdr3_nt: TGTGCCAGCAGTGGGGGGCGGGCAGCGAGCACAGATACGCAGTATTTT
cdr3_aa: CASSGGRAASTDTQYF

v_call: TRBV2
clone_size: -
j_call: TRBJ2-5
d_call: TRBD2
cdr3_nt: TGTGCCAGCAGCTCGGGACTAGCCGAACAGTACTTC
cdr3_aa: CASSSGLAEQYF

v_call: TRBV27
clone_size: -
j_call: TRBJ1-2
d_call: TRBD1
cdr3_nt: TGTGCCAGCAGTTTGCTGACAGGGAGGGGCTACACCTTC
cdr3_aa: CASSLLTGRGYTF

v_call: TRBV6-1
clone_size: -
j_call: TRBJ1-5
d_call: TRBD1
cdr3_nt: TGTGCCAGCAGTGAAGCGGGGACAGGGGCCTGGCAGCCCCAGCATTTT
cdr3_aa: CASSEAGTGAWQPQHF

v_call: TRBV27
clone_size: -
j_call: TRBJ2-1
d_call: -
cdr3_nt: TGTGCCAGCAGTTTAGGTTTGGGGGGTGAGCAGTTCTTC
cdr3_aa: CASSLGLGGEQFF

v_call: TRBV2
clone_size: -
j_call: TRBJ2-3
d_call: TRBD2
cdr3_nt: TGTGCCAGCGCATCCGGGACTAGCGGTAACACAGATACGCAGTATTTT
cdr3_aa: CASASGTSGNTDTQYF

v_call: TRBV30
clone_size: -
j_call: TRBJ2-7
d_call: -
cdr3_nt: TGTGCCTGGAGTCCCCAGGGGAGCGAGCAGTACTTC
cdr3_aa: CAWSPQGSEQYF

v_call: TRBV6-5
clone_size: once
j_call: TRBJ1-1
d_call: -
cdr3_nt: TGTGCCAGCAGTTACGGGCTAGGGGCAAACACTGAAGCTTTCTTT
cdr3_aa: CASSYGLGANTEAFF

v_call: TRBV25-1
clone_size: -
j_call: TRBJ2-1
d_call: TRBD2
cdr3_nt: TGTGCCAGCAGTGAACTGGGACTAGCGGGCCAGTACAATGAGCAGTTCTTC
cdr3_aa: CASSELGLAGQYNEQFF

v_call: TRBV29-1
clone_size: -
j_call: TRBJ2-2
d_call: TRBD2
cdr3_nt: TGCAGCGTTGAAGACAGGAGCGGGGCCGGGGAGCTGTTTTTT
cdr3_aa: CSVEDRSGAGELFF

v_call: TRBV6-5
clone_size: -
j_call: TRBJ1-2
d_call: -
cdr3_nt: TGTGCCAGCAGTTACTCGAACGGGGCTAACTATGGCTACACCTTC
cdr3_aa: CASSYSNGANYGYTF

v_call: TRBV14
clone_size: -
j_call: TRBJ2-7
d_call: -
cdr3_nt: TGTGCCAGCAGCCCCCTCCAGGGTCCCTACGAGCAGTACTTC
cdr3_aa: CASSPLQGPYEQYF

v_call: TRBV27
clone_size: -
j_call: TRBJ2-1
d_call: TRBD2
cdr3_nt: TGTGCCAGCAGTTCTACTAGCGGGGGCTCCTACAATGAGCAGTTCTTC
cdr3_aa: CASSSTSGGSYNEQFF

v_call: TRBV14
clone_size: few
j_call: TRBJ1-6
d_call: -
cdr3_nt: TGTGCCAGCAGCCTTGGGACGGCGGGAGGATCGCCCCTCCACTTT
cdr3_aa: CASSLGTAGGSPLHF

v_call: TRBV2
clone_size: -
j_call: TRBJ2-3
d_call: -
cdr3_nt: TGTGCCAGCAGGAGCGGCACGGGGAGCACCGATACGCAGTATTTT
cdr3_aa: CASRSGTGSTDTQYF

v_call: TRBV2
clone_size: -
j_call: TRBJ1-3
d_call: -
cdr3_nt: TGTGCCAGCAGTCACCTCACTACAGGAACCTCTGGAAACACCATATATTTT
cdr3_aa: CASSHLTTGTSGNTIYF

v_call: TRBV5-4
clone_size: -
j_call: TRBJ1-1
d_call: TRBD1
cdr3_nt: TGTGCCAGCAGCTTCGGGACAGGGGGCGGCGAAGCTTTCTTT
cdr3_aa: CASSFGTGGGEAFF

v_call: TRBV27
clone_size: -
j_call: TRBJ1-5
d_call: -
cdr3_nt: TGTGCCAGCGCTTTGGCAGGGGGCAATCAGCCCCAGCATTTT
cdr3_aa: CASALAGGNQPQHF

v_call: TRBV2
clone_size: -
j_call: TRBJ1-5
d_call: -
cdr3_nt: TGTGCCAGCAGCATAAGCGGGATGGCCCATCAGCCCCAGCATTTT
cdr3_aa: CASSISGMAHQPQHF

v_call: TRBV15
clone_size: -
j_call: TRBJ2-7
d_call: -
cdr3_nt: TGTGCCACCAGCAGGGTCGGAGCGCGGCCCTACGAGCAGTACTTC
cdr3_aa: CATSRVGARPYEQYF

v_call: TRBV4-1
clone_size: once
j_call: TRBJ2-2
d_call: -
cdr3_nt: TGCGCCAGCAGCCAAAGCCCATATGGCGGGGAGCTGTTTTTT
cdr3_aa: CASSQSPYGGELFF